Below are 17 T cell receptor beta chains sequenced from a single sample in a study of CD8 T cells in Susac syndrome. cDNA came from around 0.5 to 1 ug RNA primed by random hexamers. Each CDR3 protein is one row after TCRdb ran MiXCR on the immunoSEQ multiplex PCR reads. This sample has approximately 130,000 distinct CDR3 sequences, with roughly 89% found just once. Sequenced input: CD8+ T cells from PBMCs. These receptors originate from a human donor with multiple sclerosis.

The V and J genes are TRBV12-3 or TRBV12-4 and TRBJ1-1; D is unresolved. The CDR3 sequence is 12 residues long. With 3 bases removed from V and 3 bases from J, the gap between germline ends came to 5 bases. In DNA, the CDR3 is TGTGCCAGCAGTTTCTCTTACACTGAAGCTTTCTTT. Protein: CASSFSYTEAFF.

The CDR3 sequence: CASSQEDFAYEQYF. CDR3 in DNA: TGTGCCAGCAGCCAAGAGGACTTTGCCTACGAGCAGTACTTC. The rearrangement uses TRBV7-9 and TRBJ2-7; tentative D call: TRBD2 (5 bases). Germline lookup yields CDR1 SEHNR and CDR2 FQNEAQ (reference sequence). V was cut by 5 bases and J by 2 bases, with 13 bases left in between. The CDR3 loop spans 14 amino acids.

This chain uses TRBV20-1 with TRBJ2-7; D not resolved. The CDR3 sequence is 12 residues long. Germline V gives CDR1 DFQATT, CDR2 SNEGSKA (reference sequence). V was cut by 0 bases and J by 2 bases, with 5 bases left in between. CDR3 nucleotides: TGCAGTGCTAGAGATCCTCCCTACGAGCAGTACTTC. Translating gives CSARDPPYEQYF.

The genes are TRBV7-9 and TRBJ2-7, with D unclear. Germline V CDR1 and CDR2: SEHNR, FQNEAQ (reference sequence). The CDR3 consists of 11 residues. The V gene lost 4 bases and the J gene lost 5 bases, with 6 bases spanning the gap. The CDR3 reads CASSYVNEQYF. CDR3 bases: TGTGCCAGCAGCTACGTCAACGAGCAGTACTTC.

The chain recombines TRBV20-1 with TRBJ2-7; a possible D gene is TRBD1 (6 bases). This CDR3 has 13 amino acids. Trimming removed 3 bases from V and 0 bases from J, with 9 bases in between. Looked up from germline, CDR1 is DFQATT and CDR2 is SNEGSKA (reference sequence). This CDR3 reads CSASETGSYEQYF. The CDR3 DNA sequence: TGCAGTGCTAGTGAGACAGGCTCCTACGAGCAGTACTTC.

V usage is TRBV19 and J usage is TRBJ1-1; unclear D gene. This CDR3 has 15 amino acids. Trimming took off 1 base at V and 4 bases at J, with 13 bases between the two ends. Germline V lookup: CDR1 LNHDA, CDR2 SQIVND (reference sequence). The CDR3, as DNA: TGTGCCAGTAGTATAGTCGATCCCCCTCTCACTGAAGCTTTCTTT. Translated: CASSIVDPPLTEAFF.

V gene TRBV30 combines with J gene TRBJ2-1, with TRBD2 matching over 8 bases. Germline CDR1 and CDR2: GTSNPN and SVGIG (reference sequence). Trimming at V came to 5 bases and at J to 2 bases, leaving 5 bases not matched to a gene. The CDR3 consists of 14 residues. The CDR3 DNA sequence: TGTGCCTGGCATCGGGGGGGCCCCTACAATGAGCAGTTCTTC. This codes for CAWHRGGPYNEQFF.

The chain has TRBV15 and TRBJ2-7; 7 bases are a match to TRBD2. J lost 8 bases, V lost 0 bases, and 19 bases had no gene match. This CDR3 has 18 residues. CDR1 and CDR2 from the germline V gene are LNHNV and YYDKDF (reference sequence). CDR3 DNA sequence: TGTGCCACCAGCAGAGATCCAGCCACAGCGGGACCCCTAATGAAGCAGTACTTC. Translated, it gives CATSRDPATAGPLMKQYF.

The chain recombines TRBV23-1 with TRBJ2-1, with 7 bases identical to TRBD1. TRBV23-1 belongs to the ORF category, with a function that is uncertain. Germline trimming cut 5 bases from V and 2 bases from J; bases unmatched to any gene: 6. The CDR3 is 15 amino acids. This CDR3 reads CASSSTGYPYNEQFF. CDR3 DNA: TGCGCCAGCAGTTCGACAGGGTACCCCTACAATGAGCAGTTCTTC.

This chain links TRBV27 with TRBJ2-5, with D maybe TRBD2 (6 bases). This CDR3 spans 15 amino acids. CDR1 is MNHEY, CDR2 SMNVEV, per germline (reference sequence). The V and J ends lost 2 bases and 2 bases respectively, with 12 bases between them. The CDR3 DNA reads as TGTGCCAGCAGTTTAATGGGGGGAGAACAAGAGACCCAGTACTTC. Translating gives CASSLMGGEQETQYF.

The CDR3 reads CASRGFGSGANVLTF. In nucleotides, the CDR3 is TGTGCCAGCAGGGGGTTTGGCTCTGGGGCCAACGTCCTGACTTTC. The V gene is TRBV11-2, the J gene TRBJ2-6; no clear D. The CDR3 is 15 amino acids. With 6 bases removed from V and 0 bases from J, the gap between germline ends came to 9 bases. Germline CDR1 SGHAT, CDR2 FQNNGV.

The chain employs TRBV19 and TRBJ1-1; 7 bases agree with TRBD1. This CDR3 contains 14 residues. The V gene end was trimmed by 5 bases and the J gene end by 4 bases; junction bases not matched to a gene: 7. Germline-derived CDR1 and CDR2 are LNHDA and SQIVND (reference sequence). The CDR3 DNA reads TGTGCCAGTAGTCCCTCGACAGGGCTCACTGAAGCTTTCTTT. This translates into CASSPSTGLTEAFF. Drawing the rest from reference TRBV19 and TRBJ1-1, the complete variable domain is DGGITQSPKYLFRKEGQNVTLSCEQNLNHDAMYWYRQDPGQGLRLIYYSQIVNDFQKGDIAEGYSVSREKKESFPLTVTSAQKNPTAFYLCASSPSTGLTEAFFGQGTRLTVV.

The chain combines TRBV12-3 or TRBV12-4 with TRBJ1-5, with D unresolved. The V gene lost 6 bases and the J gene lost 7 bases, with 19 bases spanning the gap. This CDR3 region has 15 residues. CDR3 nucleotide sequence: TGTGCCAGCAGCCGACGGGAGGTGGAAGGACAGCCCCAGCATTTT. This sequence encodes CASSRREVEGQPQHF.

The chain has TRBV29-1 and TRBJ2-1, with 8 nucleotides matching TRBD2. The germline gives CDR1 SQVTM, CDR2 ANQGSEA. V lost 4 bases to trimming and J lost 0 bases; unmatched junction nucleotides: 5. This CDR3 has 15 residues. This CDR3 is CSVVSGVDSYNEQFF. In DNA form, the CDR3 reads TGCAGCGTTGTTAGCGGGGTTGACTCCTACAATGAGCAGTTCTTC.

CDR3 nucleotide sequence: TGTGCCAGTAGTATTGCAGGTGAGCAGTTCTTC. This translates into CASSIAGEQFF. The chain combines TRBV19 with TRBJ2-1; D is unresolved. Trimming shortened V by 3 bases and J by 9 bases, and 6 bases separated the two germline ends. CDR1 is LNHDA, CDR2 SQIVND, per germline (reference sequence). This CDR3 is 11 amino acids long.

For the CDR3, the DNA is TGTGCCAGCGATCAGGGGGAGGAGGAGACCCAGTACTTC. Protein product: CASDQGEEETQYF. The chain combines TRBV2 with TRBJ2-5, with a possible D match to TRBD1 (7 bases). V dropped 8 bases and J dropped 5 bases, with 15 bases sitting between them. CDR1 SNHLY and CDR2 FYNNEI come from the germline V gene. CDR3 length: 13 amino acids.

DNA of the CDR3: TGTGCCTCCCATTTGGGGTTTGAATACGAGCAGTACTTC. This codes for CASHLGFEYEQYF. The rearrangement links TRBV30 to TRBJ2-7; D remains ambiguous. The CDR3 has 13 residues. The germline V gene encodes CDR1 GTSNPN and CDR2 SVGIG (reference sequence). Deletions cut 7 bases from V and 4 bases from J, with 17 bases between.